What follows is one T cell receptor (beta chain) and its context. As yet, its antigen is unknown. Every one of the donors was a Caucasian adult that lived in Nashville, Tennessee. The data derive from a study of shared clonotypes between healthy human individuals. Study-level results: Relative to memory subsets, naive subsets generally showed larger estimated richness.

Several immunoSEQ plates held equal portions of the genomic DNA taken from each subset. Sequenced by immunoSEQ multiplex PCR; TCRdb stores in-frame clones only, minus some. Here the sample spans roughly 2.5 million clones, approximately 92% being singletons. This CDR3 is built from 15 residues. Per the germline V gene, CDR1 is MNHNY and CDR2 is SVGAGI (reference sequence). The germline V and J ends were trimmed by 6 bases and 6 bases, with 19 bases remaining between them. The chain is built from TRBV6-6 and TRBJ2-3; D assignment may be TRBD1 or TRBD2 (7 bases each). The sequenced material came from naive CD4+ T cells sorted from blood. Subset in this sample: CD45RA+ positively selected. This clonotype was obtained from a man between 18 and 29 years old in good health. The CDR3 region is CASSRQGGEMDTQYF. In DNA, the CDR3 is TGTGCCAGCAGCCGCCAGGGGGGGGAGATGGATACGCAGTATTTT.